Following are 24 T cell receptor beta chains from one sample sequenced in a study of vaccination effects on CD4 cells after COVID-19. Clones were sequenced by immunoSEQ multiplex PCR, and TCRdb holds only the in-frame ones, with some missing. Of tens of thousands of clones in the sample, just under 75% were seen once. Antigen-specific CD4+ T cell clonotypes were called by their expansion after viral peptide-pool culture in ViraFEST. With roughly 10 days of culture completed, CD4+ T cells were isolated. Infection dated between March and December 2020, before the Alpha, Beta and Delta variants reached the United States. Antigen specificity for these receptors is unknown. The sequencing here drew on CD4+ T cells from PBMCs cultured with a peptide pool, taken before COVID-19 vaccination. These receptors came from a human donor who had a prior SARS-CoV-2 infection.

This rearrangement joins TRBV5-1 to TRBJ2-6; TRBD1 matches 9 bases. Per germline, CDR1 SGHRS and CDR2 YFSETQ. Trimming cost V 0 bases and J 2 bases; bases outside gene matches: 3. The CDR3 totals 17 residues. CDR3 region: CASSLGTGVAGANVLTF. The CDR3 nucleotides read TGCGCCAGCAGCTTGGGGACAGGGGTGGCTGGGGCCAACGTCCTGACTTTC.

J is TRBJ1-1 and V is TRBV6-5; D gene uncertain. CDR1 and CDR2 from the germline V gene are MNHEY and SVGAGI. V was shortened by 5 bases and J by 4 bases, with 5 bases between the two germline ends. The CDR3 has 11 amino acids. CDR3 bases: TGTGCCAGCAGTCCGGGCACTGAAGCTTTCTTT. Translating gives CASSPGTEAFF.

This clone was observed a single time. This rearrangement joins TRBV6-5 to TRBJ1-1; D gene ambiguous. The CDR3 extends over 12 amino acids. Trimming shortened V by 3 bases and J by 8 bases, and 10 bases separated the two germline ends. Germline CDR1 MNHEY, CDR2 SVGAGI. The CDR3 coding sequence is TGTGCCAGCAGTTATTTCGGGGAGGAAGCTTTCTTT. It translates to CASSYFGEEAFF.

The chain recombines TRBV19 with TRBJ2-6; 9 positions agree with TRBD2. V dropped 7 bases and J dropped 2; count of bases not matched to a gene: 21. Per the germline V gene, CDR1 is LNHDA and CDR2 is SQIVND (reference sequence). CDR3 length: 21 residues. The CDR3 sequence: CASTPAPGTSRGGAGANVLTF. In nucleotides, the CDR3 is TGTGCCAGTACCCCCGCACCGGGGACTAGCCGGGGAGGTGCTGGGGCCAACGTCCTGACTTTC. Together with reference TRBV19 and TRBJ2-6, the CDR3 gives the full variable domain: DGGITQSPKYLFRKEGQNVTLSCEQNLNHDAMYWYRQDPGQGLRLIYYSQIVNDFQKGDIAEGYSVSREKKESFPLTVTSAQKNPTAFYLCASTPAPGTSRGGAGANVLTFGAGSRLTVL.

The CDR3 bases are TGTGCCAGCACCCCCGGACTAGCGGGAGGGCCGATAACCTACGAGCAGTACTTC. Protein product: CASTPGLAGGPITYEQYF. The chain uses TRBV7-9 and TRBJ2-7; 15 positions agree with TRBD2. CDR1 and CDR2 from the germline V gene are SEHNR and FQNEAQ (reference sequence). V shed 7 bases and J 2 bases; nucleotides not matched to a gene: 12. The CDR3 runs to 18 residues.

The chain has TRBV5-4 and TRBJ2-3, with 11 bases fitting TRBD2. The V segment lost 1 base and the J segment 2 bases; nucleotides outside the gene matches: 9. The CDR3 runs 18 residues. Per germline, CDR1 SGHNT and CDR2 YYREEE (reference sequence). In DNA form, the CDR3 reads TGTGCCAGCAGCTTGCTTAGCGGGGGGGCGTGGCCCACAGATACGCAGTATTTT. As protein: CASSLLSGGAWPTDTQYF.

The chain recombines TRBV27 with TRBJ1-1, with D possibly being TRBD1 (5 bases). The CDR3 contains 19 residues. In germline, CDR1 is MNHEY, CDR2 SMNVEV (reference sequence). V was pared by 2 bases and J by 0 bases, with 22 bases between. This CDR3 is CASSLTWSSRGRLNTEAFF. CDR3 in DNA: TGTGCCAGCAGTTTAACTTGGTCATCAAGGGGACGGTTGAACACTGAAGCTTTCTTT.

The chain links TRBV4-3 to TRBJ2-2; 7 bases map to TRBD2. The CDR3 extends over 17 amino acids. V dropped 2 bases and J dropped 2; count of bases not matched to a gene: 8. Germline CDR1 is LGHNA and CDR2 is YSLEER. This chain's CDR3 is CASSQQPTGGNTGELFF. DNA for the CDR3: TGCGCCAGCAGCCAACAACCGACGGGAGGCAACACCGGGGAGCTGTTTTTT.

V is TRBV2 and J is TRBJ2-7; D assignment may be TRBD1 or TRBD2 (6 bases each). CDR1 and CDR2 from the germline V gene are SNHLY and FYNNEI. This CDR3 region has 10 residues. With 8 bases removed from V and 6 bases from J, the gap between germline ends came to 8 bases. The CDR3 nucleotides read TGTGCCAGCGGGGGGCCCGAGCAGTACTTC. Protein: CASGGPEQYF.

Here the CDR3 reads CASSPTGGRQEYF. The CDR3 region has the DNA TGTGCCAGCAGCCCGACAGGGGGCCGACAGGAGTACTTC. The chain combines TRBV12-3 or TRBV12-4 with TRBJ2-7, with 10 bases aligning to TRBD1. The J segment lost 11 bases and the V segment lost 6 bases, leaving 10 bases of the junction unmatched. The CDR3 is 13 residues long.

This clone was seen more than once but under ten times. This chain connects TRBV6-1 to TRBJ2-3; possibly TRBD1 for D (6 bases). The germline V gene encodes CDR1 MNHNS and CDR2 SASEGT. This CDR3 has 14 amino acids. V gave up 3 bases and J gave up 8 bases, with 15 bases separating them. The CDR3 loop reads CASSEGQGSTTQYF. DNA for the CDR3: TGTGCCAGCAGTGAGGGGCAGGGGTCAACTACGCAGTATTTT.

The chain has TRBV18 and TRBJ2-7, with no clear D. CDR3 length: 15 residues. CDR1 and CDR2 (germline): KGHSH, LQKENI. Between the trimmed V and J ends, which lost 2 bases and 4 bases, there was a span of 15 bases. The CDR3 DNA reads TGTGCCAGCTCACCATACGACGGCCCGCTATACGAGCAGTACTTC. Protein: CASSPYDGPLYEQYF.

V and J are TRBV7-2 and TRBJ2-3; 12 bases line up with TRBD2. The V gene end was trimmed by 4 bases and the J gene end by 0 bases; junction bases not matched to a gene: 2. Germline V CDR1 and CDR2: SGHTA, FQGNSA. The CDR3 covers 16 residues. Written as DNA, the CDR3 is TGTGCCAGCAGCTCAGGACTAGCGGGGAGCACAGATACGCAGTATTTT. Translated, it gives CASSSGLAGSTDTQYF.

The chain recombines TRBV10-3 with TRBJ2-5; D is tentatively TRBD1 or TRBD2 (6 bases each). The CDR3 sequence is 14 residues long. CDR1 and CDR2 from the germline V gene are ENHRY and SYGVKD. Trimming removed 5 bases at V and 4 bases at J, with 14 bases between. CDR3 loop: CAISPTGRRETQYF. The CDR3 nucleotides read TGTGCCATCAGTCCTACAGGGAGGCGAGAGACCCAGTACTTC.

This clone was detected once. This sequence joins TRBV14 and TRBJ2-7, with a possible D match to TRBD1 (5 bases). The CDR3 is made up of 13 amino acids. Germline CDR1 and CDR2: SGHDN and FVKESK. V was clipped by 0 bases and J by 13 bases, with 16 bases between them. This chain's CDR3 is CASSQDIEGVRYF. For the CDR3, the DNA is TGTGCCAGCAGCCAAGATATAGAAGGGGTCCGATACTTC.

This rearrangement joins TRBV4-2 to TRBJ1-1; D remains unclear. The V gene's germline CDR1 is LGHNA and CDR2 YNFKEQ. V was pared by 1 base and J by 1 base, with 10 bases between. This CDR3 has 15 residues. This CDR3 is CASSQGLGWNTEAFF. DNA for the CDR3: TGTGCCAGCAGCCAAGGGTTAGGGTGGAACACTGAAGCTTTCTTT.

This clone was seen only a few times. The rearrangement uses TRBV7-9 and TRBJ1-1; D uncertain. The CDR3 covers 13 residues. Germline values: CDR1 SEHNR, CDR2 FQNEAQ (reference sequence). The V and J ends lost 2 bases and 8 bases respectively, with 12 bases between them. For the CDR3, the DNA is TGTGCCAGCAGCTTAATCGAGAGCACAGAAGCTTTCTTT. It translates to CASSLIESTEAFF.

In this sample, this clone turned up a few times. This chain connects TRBV7-3 to TRBJ2-1; D call uncertain. From germline, CDR1 is SGHTA and CDR2 FQGTGA. CDR3 length equals 15 residues. Trimming took off 5 bases at V and 0 bases at J, with 11 bases between the two ends. The CDR3 region is CASSPMASSYNEQFF. CDR3 nucleotide sequence: TGTGCCAGCAGCCCAATGGCTAGCTCCTACAATGAGCAGTTCTTC.

This clone was seen a few times. The chain couples TRBV7-3 to TRBJ2-1; D ambiguous. The germline CDR1 and CDR2 sequences are SGHTA and FQGTGA. This CDR3 contains 15 residues. V gave up 0 bases and J gave up 4 bases, with 10 bases separating them. The CDR3 region has the DNA TGTGCCAGCAGCTTAACTGTGGGCCGGTACAATGAGCAGTTCTTC. It yields the protein CASSLTVGRYNEQFF.

The chain carries TRBV19 and TRBJ2-2; TRBD1 aligns across 9 bases. Germline V CDR1 and CDR2: LNHDA, SQIVND (reference sequence). With V trimmed by 4 bases and J by 6 bases, 6 bases remained unmatched. The CDR3 has 15 residues. CDR3 nucleotides: TGTGCCAGTAGTAAATTGACAGGGGGTGCCGGGGAGCTGTTTTTT. Residues: CASSKLTGGAGELFF.

The chain combines TRBV6-5 with TRBJ1-2; TRBD1 aligns across 7 bases. The CDR3 runs 13 residues. Trimming cost V 7 bases and J 4 bases; bases outside gene matches: 6. CDR1 and CDR2 from the germline V gene are MNHEY and SVGAGI. The CDR3 protein is CASTDDRAYGYTF. The CDR3, as DNA: TGTGCCAGCACCGATGACAGGGCCTATGGCTACACCTTC.

This clone occurred once. The gene calls are TRBV7-3 and TRBJ1-5; weak D call: TRBD1 (5 bases). Germline CDR1 reads SGHTA; CDR2 reads FQGTGA. V gave up 2 bases and J gave up 10 bases, with 12 bases separating them. This CDR3 has 13 amino acids. In DNA, the CDR3 is TGTGCCAGCAGCTTACGCAGGGATTCCCCCCAGCATTTT. Amino acids: CASSLRRDSPQHF.

The V call is TRBV25-1, the J call TRBJ2-1, with D hard to call. CDR1 MGHDK and CDR2 SYGVNS come from the germline V gene. The CDR3 length is 18 residues. The ends were cut back, 2 bases at V and 3 bases at J, with 20 bases in the middle. CDR3 DNA sequence: TGTGCCAGCAGTGAAGAAGGGCTCGGTGCTGCTGGCTACAATGAGCAGTTCTTC. Translating it yields CASSEEGLGAAGYNEQFF.

This CDR3 is CASTTGTGGTGELFF. The CDR3, as DNA: TGTGCCAGTACTACCGGGACAGGGGGAACCGGGGAGCTGTTTTTT. V and J are TRBV19 and TRBJ2-2, with 11 positions matching TRBD1. The junction had 6 bases not matched to a gene; V was cut back by 7 bases and J by 5 bases. The germline CDR1 and CDR2 sequences are LNHDA and SQIVND (reference sequence). This CDR3 has 15 amino acids.